These 10 T cell receptor beta chains originate from one sample sequenced in a study of T cell clones after liver transplantation. Here immunoSEQ multiplex PCR was the method, and the copy in TCRdb shows in-frame clones only, minus some. The sample includes approximately 51,000 clones, approximately 87% of them seen just once. The specimen was CD8+ T cells from blood, collected 12 months after liver transplant. These TCRs come from a human patient who received a liver transplant. Some of the T cells might come from the graft donor.

V and J are TRBV5-6 and TRBJ2-7; 8 nucleotides line up with TRBD1. The germline CDR1 and CDR2 sequences are SGHDT and YYEEEE. Trimming removed 1 base from V and 3 bases from J; junction bases left unmatched: 3. The CDR3 consists of 14 residues. The CDR3 DNA is TGTGCCAGCAGCTTGTGGACAGGGCTCTACGAGCAGTACTTC. Encoded protein: CASSLWTGLYEQYF.

The V call is TRBV7-2, the J call TRBJ2-7; 8 bases line up with TRBD2. The V segment lost 5 bases and the J segment 2 bases; nucleotides outside the gene matches: 8. CDR1 is SGHTA and CDR2 is FQGNSA in the germline V gene. The CDR3 extends over 15 amino acids. CDR3 amino acids: CASSIREGIPYEQYF. The CDR3 DNA sequence: TGTGCCAGCAGCATTCGGGAGGGGATTCCCTACGAGCAGTACTTC.

V and J are TRBV6-1 and TRBJ1-1; no reliable D call. Germline V CDR1 and CDR2: MNHNS, SASEGT. The ends were cut back, 3 bases at V and 6 bases at J, with 8 bases in the middle. The CDR3 extends over 12 amino acids. The DNA for the CDR3 is TGTGCCAGCAGTGATATAGCCCCTGAAGCTTTCTTT. Translating it yields CASSDIAPEAFF.

The V call is TRBV7-8, the J call TRBJ2-7; maybe TRBD2 (5 bases). The CDR3 runs 15 residues. With 5 bases removed from V and 2 bases from J, the gap between germline ends came to 16 bases. The V gene's germline CDR1 is SGHVS and CDR2 FQNEAQ. DNA of the CDR3: TGTGCCAGCAGCCTAGAGGGCTTGAACGCCTACGAGCAGTACTTC. Protein product: CASSLEGLNAYEQYF. Filled out from reference TRBV7-8 and TRBJ2-7, the complete variable domain reads GAGVSQSPRYKVAKRGQDVALRCDPISGHVSLFWYQQALGQGPEFLTYFQNEAQLDKSGLPSDRFFAERPEGSVSTLKIQRTQQEDSAVYLCASSLEGLNAYEQYFGPGTRLTVT.

This rearrangement joins TRBV5-6 to TRBJ2-3; maybe TRBD2 (5 bases). Germline CDR1 is SGHDT and CDR2 is YYEEEE. CDR3 length: 16 residues. The V gene lost 1 base and the J gene lost 5 bases, with 17 bases spanning the gap. The CDR3 region is CASSLSLGLEGDTQYF. The CDR3 DNA reads TGTGCCAGCAGCTTGTCCTTAGGCCTCGAGGGAGATACGCAGTATTTT.

J is TRBJ2-7 and V is TRBV28; possible D gene TRBD2, 5 bases. The ends were cut back, 6 bases at V and 4 bases at J, with 10 bases in the middle. The germline gives CDR1 MDHEN, CDR2 SYDVKM. The CDR3 extends over 12 amino acids. This chain's CDR3 is CASSSWEYEQYF. CDR3 DNA: TGTGCCAGCAGCAGCTGGGAGTACGAGCAGTACTTC.

The chain joins TRBV6-1 to TRBJ1-2; TRBD1 matches at 7 bases. Germline CDR1 and CDR2: MNHNS and SASEGT. V trimming: 2 bases; J trimming: 0 bases; junction bases outside the gene matches: 12. CDR3 length: 18 amino acids. For the CDR3, the DNA is TGTGCCAGCAGTGAATTTGTTGGGACAGTAGAGCCTAACTATGGCTACACCTTC. It specifies CASSEFVGTVEPNYGYTF.

The chain's CDR3 is CASSLEWLGETQYF. DNA of the CDR3: TGCGCCAGCAGCTTGGAGTGGCTGGGAGAGACCCAGTACTTC. The gene calls are TRBV5-1 and TRBJ2-5; D is unclear. Germline V CDR1 and CDR2: SGHRS, YFSETQ. Deletions cut 0 bases from V and 4 bases from J, with 10 bases between. There are 14 residues in the CDR3.

This sequence joins TRBV9 and TRBJ2-2; 8 bases line up with TRBD2. Losses at the gene ends were 0 bases for V and 6 bases for J; bases not matched to a gene: 4. The CDR3 spans 15 residues. Germline V CDR1 and CDR2: SGDLS, YYNGEE. The CDR3 DNA reads as TGTGCCAGCAGCGTAGAGGGACTAGATCCCGGGGAGCTGTTTTTT. This sequence encodes CASSVEGLDPGELFF.

This sequence joins TRBV27 and TRBJ2-1, with D possibly being TRBD2 (5 bases). Per the germline V gene, CDR1 is MNHEY and CDR2 is SMNVEV (reference sequence). The CDR3 has 14 amino acids. V was trimmed by 3 bases and J by 1 base, leaving 7 bases between them. The CDR3 sequence: CASSLGVSYNEQFF. DNA for the CDR3: TGTGCCAGCAGTTTGGGAGTATCCTACAATGAGCAGTTCTTC.